The 32 T cell receptor beta chains given below trace back to one sample, sequenced in a study of shared clonotypes between healthy human individuals. Method: immunoSEQ multiplex PCR; TCRdb's copy keeps in-frame clones and lacks some. The sample holds 2 million to 2.5 million clones; roughly 91% are singletons and the top ten take more than 1.5%. Terminally differentiated effector memory CD45RA+ cells were excluded from the naive CD8 cells, which were CD45RO-negative and positively selected for CCR7. Sequenced sample: naive CD8+ T cells from PBMCs. These TCRs come from a man between 18 and 29 years old in good health. Some clones in this sample may be carry-over from other donors' samples.

Worth noting for this clone: This specimen includes other DNA sequences encoding the same CDR3. V is TRBV27 and J is TRBJ2-7; no firm D call. The CDR3 is 14 amino acids. Germline V CDR1 and CDR2: MNHEY, SMNVEV (reference sequence). V dropped 1 base and J dropped 0 bases, with 7 bases sitting between them. The CDR3 protein is CASSLLANSYEQYF. CDR3 sequence (DNA): TGTGCCAGCAGTTTATTAGCTAACTCCTACGAGCAGTACTTC.

J is TRBJ2-5 and V is TRBV7-9, with D tentatively TRBD1 (6 bases). V was shortened by 2 bases and J by 1 base, with 20 bases between the two germline ends. Germline assignment: CDR1 SEHNR and CDR2 FQNEAQ (reference sequence). The length of the CDR3 is 18 residues. This chain's CDR3 is CASSLPPRGQPTQETQYF. The CDR3 coding sequence is TGTGCCAGCAGCTTACCGCCACGAGGACAGCCAACCCAAGAGACCCAGTACTTC.

This clone was seen a few times. CDR3 DNA sequence: TGTGCCAGCAACCCCGGAATGGTCCTCTACGAGCAGTACTTC. Translation: CASNPGMVLYEQYF. This sequence joins TRBV11-2 and TRBJ2-7; D call uncertain. Germline assignment: CDR1 SGHAT and CDR2 FQNNGV. The CDR3 runs 14 residues. Trimming took off 7 bases at V and 3 bases at J, with 16 bases between the two ends.

This clone was counted once. V is TRBV7-9 and J is TRBJ1-2, with D maybe TRBD1 (5 bases). Germline CDR1 reads SEHNR; CDR2 reads FQNEAQ (reference sequence). Trimming removed 1 base at V and 2 bases at J, with 11 bases between. This CDR3 spans 15 amino acids. CDR3 nucleotides: TGTGCCAGCAGCTTAGACCCCCGGGGGAACTATGGCTACACCTTC. Protein: CASSLDPRGNYGYTF.

In nucleotides, the CDR3 is TGTGCCAGCAGACCTGGACTAGCGGGAGGCCACCCCACCGGGGAGCTGTTTTTT. Protein sequence: CASRPGLAGGHPTGELFF. The chain combines TRBV7-9 with TRBJ2-2, with 14 bases that match TRBD2. CDR1 and CDR2 (germline): SEHNR, FQNEAQ (reference sequence). This CDR3 has 18 residues. Unmatched junction bases numbered 10, after V lost 6 bases and J lost 4 bases. Variable domain in full (rest from reference TRBV7-9 and TRBJ2-2): DTGVSQNPRHKITKRGQNVTFRCDPISEHNRLYWYRQTLGQGPEFLTYFQNEAQLEKSRLLSDRFSAERPKGSFSTLEIQRTEQGDSAMYLCASRPGLAGGHPTGELFFGEGSRLTVL.

The V call is TRBV28, the J call TRBJ1-5; D unclear. This CDR3 region has 14 residues. In germline, CDR1 is MDHEN, CDR2 SYDVKM. V was shortened by 3 bases and J by 3 bases, with 9 bases between the two germline ends. DNA of the CDR3: TGTGCCAGCAGTTTTGGCCCGACCAATCAGCCCCAGCATTTT. Its translation: CASSFGPTNQPQHF.

This chain uses TRBV27 with TRBJ1-5; no definite D call. Trimming took 2 bases from V and 3 from J, leaving 5 bases between them. This CDR3 has 13 amino acids. Germline assignment: CDR1 MNHEY and CDR2 SMNVEV (reference sequence). The CDR3 is CASSLVTNQPQHF. The CDR3 DNA reads TGTGCCAGCAGTTTAGTCACCAATCAGCCCCAGCATTTT.

The chain has TRBV29-1 and TRBJ2-5; possibly TRBD1 for D (5 bases). The J call may be in error: the DNA end matches TRBJ2-7 better. The CDR3 spans 13 residues. In germline, CDR1 is SQVTM, CDR2 ANQGSEA. This chain's CDR3 is CSVEDSDSYEQYF. The CDR3 DNA reads TGCAGCGTTGAAGATTCAGACAGCTACGAGCAGTACTTC.

The J gene is TRBJ1-2, the V gene TRBV14, with D hard to call. Per the germline V gene, CDR1 is SGHDN and CDR2 is FVKESK. V was shortened by 1 base and J by 4 bases, with 10 bases between the two germline ends. CDR3 size: 14 residues. CDR3 sequence reads: CASSQVLSGYGYTF. CDR3 nucleotide sequence: TGTGCCAGCAGCCAAGTTCTCTCCGGCTATGGCTACACCTTC.

The chain has TRBV25-1 and TRBJ1-1; 7 positions match TRBD1. The CDR3 loop spans 14 amino acids. Germline values: CDR1 MGHDK, CDR2 SYGVNS. V lost 4 bases to trimming and J lost 5 bases; unmatched junction nucleotides: 7. CDR3 nucleotide sequence: TGTGCCAGCAGTGGAGCAGGGGGACGGACTGAAGCTTTCTTT. Translating gives CASSGAGGRTEAFF.

This chain joins TRBV19 and TRBJ1-1; D not certain. The germline gives CDR1 LNHDA, CDR2 SQIVND (reference sequence). This CDR3 has 13 residues. Trimming stripped 1 base from V and 7 bases from J, with 10 bases between. The CDR3 is CASSIALSLEAFF. The DNA for the CDR3 is TGTGCCAGTAGTATAGCTCTTAGTCTTGAAGCTTTCTTT.

This clone was counted between two and nine times. The rearrangement uses TRBV16 and TRBJ1-4, with TRBD1 matching over 9 bases. This CDR3 has 18 amino acids. The V and J ends lost 0 bases and 10 bases, in that order; junction bases with no gene match: 15. Germline CDR1 KGHSY, CDR2 FQNENV. CDR3 sequence: CASSQSPLLDRGGGKLFF. DNA for the CDR3: TGTGCCAGCAGCCAATCGCCGTTATTGGACAGGGGCGGCGGAAAACTGTTTTTT.

The chain couples TRBV7-3 to TRBJ2-2; D is unresolved. CDR1 is SGHTA and CDR2 is FQGTGA in the germline V gene. The CDR3 is 13 residues long. Trimming removed 3 bases at V and 9 bases at J, with 11 bases between. The CDR3 region is CASSLSSARELFF. The DNA for the CDR3 is TGTGCCAGCAGCTTGTCGAGCGCGCGGGAGCTGTTTTTT.

This clone was recorded once. V is TRBV7-9 and J is TRBJ1-1; possible D gene TRBD1, 5 bases. V lost 10 bases, J lost 6 bases, and 18 bases lay in between. This CDR3 is 13 amino acids long. Germline CDR1 is SEHNR and CDR2 is FQNEAQ (reference sequence). The DNA of the CDR3 is TGTGCCACCCGGGACTTCCGTGATTCTGAAGCTTTCTTT. Encoded protein: CATRDFRDSEAFF.

This clone occurred once. V gene TRBV6-4 combines with J gene TRBJ2-1; D is possibly TRBD1 or TRBD2 (5 bases each). This CDR3 comprises 14 residues. In germline, CDR1 is MRHNA, CDR2 SNTAGT. Trimming left V 6 bases short and J 8 bases short, with 17 bases between. The CDR3 is CASSLAGRGDEQFF. DNA for the CDR3: TGTGCCAGCAGCCTAGCAGGGAGAGGGGATGAGCAGTTCTTC.

This sequence joins TRBV4-1 and TRBJ2-7, with D uncertain. Germline V CDR1 and CDR2: MGHRA, YSYEKL. CDR3 length: 13 residues. Trimming stripped 4 bases from V and 6 bases from J, with 13 bases between. The CDR3 region is CASSLAYLREQYF. CDR3 nucleotides: TGCGCCAGCAGCCTGGCGTACCTCCGCGAGCAGTACTTC.

This clone was counted once. The same CDR3 is also encoded by other DNA sequences in this sample. The genes are TRBV19 and TRBJ2-5; D is unclear. The germline gives CDR1 LNHDA, CDR2 SQIVND (reference sequence). This CDR3 has 13 amino acids. V was clipped by 3 bases and J by 3 bases, with 8 bases between them. CDR3 DNA: TGTGCCAGTAGTATCGATGGCGAAGAGACCCAGTACTTC. Translating gives CASSIDGEETQYF.

Only a few counts were recorded for this clone. The chain combines TRBV19 with TRBJ2-1; 9 bases are shared with TRBD2. Germline values: CDR1 LNHDA, CDR2 SQIVND (reference sequence). CDR3 length: 15 residues. V dropped 3 bases and J dropped 3; count of bases not matched to a gene: 3. The DNA for the CDR3 is TGTGCCAGTAGTATGCTAGCGGGGCTCTACAATGAGCAGTTCTTC. Encoded protein: CASSMLAGLYNEQFF.

The V and J genes are TRBV4-3 and TRBJ2-7; 11 nucleotides line up with TRBD2. The length of the CDR3 is 16 residues. Germline V gene sequence: CDR1 LGHNA, CDR2 YSLEER. Germline trimming cut 1 base from V and 4 bases from J; bases unmatched to any gene: 6. CDR3 bases: TGCGCCAGCAGCCAAGGCGACAGACTAGCGGGGTACGAGCAGTACTTC. It encodes CASSQGDRLAGYEQYF.

The V and J genes are TRBV27 and TRBJ2-7; the D gene is possibly TRBD2 (5 bases). Per germline, CDR1 MNHEY and CDR2 SMNVEV (reference sequence). Trimming shortened V by 4 bases and J by 7 bases, and 14 bases separated the two germline ends. The CDR3 extends over 13 amino acids. The CDR3 reads CASSSLGSEEQYF. In DNA form, the CDR3 reads TGTGCCAGCAGTTCACTAGGGAGCGAAGAGCAGTACTTC.

The V call is TRBV28, the J call TRBJ2-7; no clear D. Germline assignment: CDR1 MDHEN and CDR2 SYDVKM. This CDR3 is 12 amino acids long. Trimming took 1 base from V and 5 from J, leaving 6 bases between them. CDR3 bases: TGTGCCAGCAGTTTATTGATCCACGAGCAGTACTTC. Protein product: CASSLLIHEQYF. Based on the CDR3 plus reference TRBV28 and TRBJ2-7, the full variable domain is DVKVTQSSRYLVKRTGEKVFLECVQDMDHENMFWYRQDPGLGLRLIYFSYDVKMKEKGDIPEGYSVSREKKERFSLILESASTNQTSMYLCASSLLIHEQYFGPGTRLTVT.

The chain has TRBV28 and TRBJ2-7; D is perhaps TRBD1 or TRBD2 (5 bases each). The CDR3 covers 15 residues. Trimming left V 1 base short and J 3 bases short, with 13 bases between. Germline V gives CDR1 MDHEN, CDR2 SYDVKM. The CDR3 sequence is CASSLFGVRGYEQYF. The CDR3 DNA reads TGTGCCAGCAGTTTATTCGGGGTAAGGGGCTACGAGCAGTACTTC.

The chain links TRBV4-3 to TRBJ2-1; 8 nucleotides match TRBD2. V dropped 1 base and J dropped 7; count of bases not matched to a gene: 12. Germline values: CDR1 LGHNA, CDR2 YSLEER. The CDR3 sequence is 17 residues long. CDR3 sequence reads: CASSQGLTGGPGNEQFF. DNA of the CDR3: TGCGCCAGCAGCCAAGGGTTGACGGGAGGGCCGGGTAATGAGCAGTTCTTC.

This clone occurred once. This rearrangement joins TRBV9 to TRBJ2-2; 10 bases agree with TRBD2. The CDR3 runs to 15 residues. Per germline, CDR1 SGDLS and CDR2 YYNGEE. With V trimmed by 6 bases and J by 5 bases, 7 bases remained unmatched. As DNA, the CDR3 is TGTGCCAGCAACCTAGCGGGAGTGGAAACCGGGGAGCTGTTTTTT. Its translation: CASNLAGVETGELFF. Full variable domain (missing parts from reference TRBV9 and TRBJ2-2): DSGVTQTPKHLITATGQRVTLRCSPRSGDLSVYWYQQSLDQGLQFLIQYYNGEERAKGNILERFSAQQFPDLHSELNLSSLELGDSALYFCASNLAGVETGELFFGEGSRLTVL.

The V and J genes are TRBV11-2 and TRBJ2-6; D unclear. Trimming left V 1 base short and J 0 bases short, with 4 bases between. The CDR3 is 15 residues long. The germline gives CDR1 SGHAT, CDR2 FQNNGV. In nucleotides, the CDR3 is TGTGCCAGCAGCTTAGGGGCCTCTGGGGCCAACGTCCTGACTTTC. This gives the protein CASSLGASGANVLTF.

The chain uses TRBV6-6 and TRBJ2-2; D is perhaps TRBD1 (6 bases). The V gene lost 6 bases and the J gene lost 5 bases, with 10 bases spanning the gap. This CDR3 is 13 amino acids long. Germline values: CDR1 MNHNY, CDR2 SVGAGI (reference sequence). CDR3 nucleotides: TGTGCCAGCAGCAGGGGTTATACCGGGGAGCTGTTTTTT. This encodes CASSRGYTGELFF.

The V and J genes are TRBV28 and TRBJ2-1; unclear D gene. The V end was cut by 3 bases, the J end by 4 bases, with 19 bases between. This CDR3 has 17 residues. Looked up from germline, CDR1 is MDHEN and CDR2 is SYDVKM. The CDR3 spells CASSFSRSLRKYNEQFF. DNA of the CDR3: TGTGCCAGCAGTTTTTCCAGATCTCTCCGGAAATACAATGAGCAGTTCTTC.

The rearrangement uses TRBV9 and TRBJ2-3; TRBD2 is a possible D gene (7 bases). The germline gives CDR1 SGDLS, CDR2 YYNGEE. CDR3 length equals 16 residues. The V gene lost 4 bases and the J gene lost 3 bases, with 18 bases spanning the gap. CDR3: CASSLLEGGGTDTQYF. The CDR3 DNA follows: TGTGCCAGCAGCCTCCTAGAGGGAGGGGGGACAGATACGCAGTATTTT.

The chain recombines TRBV29-1 with TRBJ1-3, with D hard to call. V lost 6 bases and J lost 2, with 11 bases in between. Germline V lookup: CDR1 SQVTM, CDR2 ANQGSEA. The length of the CDR3 is 13 residues. The CDR3 DNA reads TGCAGCGTCGCCGGACGTCCTGGAAACACCATATATTTT. It translates to CSVAGRPGNTIYF.

This chain uses TRBV7-9 with TRBJ2-3, with TRBD2 as a possible D gene (6 bases). This CDR3 comprises 14 residues. The V gene lost 2 bases and the J gene lost 6 bases, with 12 bases spanning the gap. Germline V gene data show CDR1 as SEHNR and CDR2 as FQNEAQ (reference sequence). The DNA for the CDR3 is TGTGCCAGCAGCTTACGGGGGTTGTATGATACGCAGTATTTT. Translation gives CASSLRGLYDTQYF.

The chain has TRBV7-3 and TRBJ2-3; TRBD2 matches at 13 bases. The germline gives CDR1 SGHTA, CDR2 FQGTGA. The CDR3 has 18 residues. The trim removed 4 bases at V and 2 bases at J, leaving 9 bases unmatched. The CDR3: CASSSPGLAGRITDTQYF. The CDR3 region has the DNA TGTGCCAGCAGCTCACCGGGACTAGCGGGACGGATCACAGATACGCAGTATTTT.

This clone appeared once. One junction end disagrees with the germline gene, perhaps due to a read error. The chain couples TRBV28 to TRBJ2-1; tentative D call: TRBD2 (5 bases). Germline assignment: CDR1 MDHEN and CDR2 SYDVKM. The CDR3 contains 14 residues. As DNA, the CDR3 is TGTGCCAGCACCTCCGGACTGAAGGAGAATGAGCAGCTCTTC. Protein sequence: CASTSGLKENEQLF.